This T cell receptor (beta chain) was retrieved from a study of cytomegalovirus exposure and HLA in healthy donors. Study-level findings and limits: Differences between HLA loci emerged in a later analysis of TCR association rates, with DRB1 most and HLA-C fewest. Some highly shared sequence variants likely arose as a pipeline artifact.

This PCR relied on a set of 60 Vbeta primers and 13 Jbeta primers. TCRdb's table, derived via immunoSEQ multiplex PCR, lists solely in-frame clones and lacks some. The sample comprises some 170,000 clones, roughly 9.4% of which are singletons, and roughly 1.3% rests with the top ten. Worth noting for this clone: The antigen remains undetermined.

This CDR3 has 13 residues. Germline V lookup: CDR1 SGHVS, CDR2 FQNEAQ. V gave up 1 base and J gave up 7 bases, with 10 bases separating them. This sequence was found in a woman in her 30s in good health and CMV-seropositive. The chain uses TRBV7-8 and TRBJ2-5; D gene ambiguous. Sequencing was done on a sample of PBMCs. This CDR3 reads CASSLDRGGTQYF. In DNA, the CDR3 is TGTGCCAGCAGCTTAGACCGCGGTGGGACCCAGTACTTC.